The entry below describes one T cell receptor beta chain. Antigen: not known. V lost 1 base and J 3 bases, leaving 7 bases between the germline ends. The CDR3 contains 14 residues. Germline values: CDR1 SGHTA, CDR2 FQGNSA. The record originates from a study of blood T cells in healthy people across ages. Using a J-beta primer mix together with a sample-barcoded 5' primer, a second PCR was run for roughly 6 to 12 cycles. TCRdb re-derived calls from the 5' RACE reads in MiXCR, one entry per CDR3 protein. The table has 600,000 or so distinct CDR3 sequences, approximately 30% seen once. Findings of the study overall: CMV status of donors was unknown, possibly confounding expanded clonotype changes.

The chain recombines TRBV7-2 with TRBJ2-1, with D unclear. The source is a woman aged 80 or over in good health. The material sequenced was blood. As DNA, the CDR3 is TGTGCCAGCAGCTTAGTAACGGGCTACAATGAGCAGTTCTTC. It specifies CASSLVTGYNEQFF.